This T cell receptor (beta chain) was recorded in a study of glioma-infiltrating T cells. Regarding the study as a whole: Non-neoplastic patients had below-expected tissue-blood divergence, while all gliomas exceeded expectation. Tissue and blood shared very few CDR3 sequences.

Germline V gene sequence: CDR1 LNHDA, CDR2 SQIVND (reference sequence). This CDR3 region has 14 residues. With V trimmed by 9 bases and J by 5 bases, 8 bases remained unmatched. Using RNA template, CDR3s of TCR alpha and beta were amplified with iRepertoire arm-PCR. TCRdb redid the calling of the multiplex PCR reads with MiXCR, one entry per CDR3 protein. Among 150,000 to 200,000 distinct CDR3 sequences listed, roughly a third were seen once. The table lists this clonotype with a few counts. The antigen remains undetermined. Sequenced input: glioma tissue, nonneoplastic brain tissue, or PBMCs (not recorded which). The TCR was taken from a human donor with low-grade glioma or glioblastoma, undergoing nonglioma brain surgery, or in good health (not recorded which). The chain joins TRBV19 to TRBJ2-5, with 11 nucleotides matching TRBD2. The CDR3 here is CASQLAGVEETQYF. In DNA form, the CDR3 reads TGTGCCAGCCAACTAGCGGGGGTGGAGGAGACCCAGTACTTC. Full variable domain (rest looked up from reference TRBV19 and TRBJ2-5): DGGITQSPKYLFRKEGQNVTLSCEQNLNHDAMYWYRQDPGQGLRLIYYSQIVNDFQKGDIAEGYSVSREKKESFPLTVTSAQKNPTAFYLCASQLAGVEETQYFGPGTRLLVL.